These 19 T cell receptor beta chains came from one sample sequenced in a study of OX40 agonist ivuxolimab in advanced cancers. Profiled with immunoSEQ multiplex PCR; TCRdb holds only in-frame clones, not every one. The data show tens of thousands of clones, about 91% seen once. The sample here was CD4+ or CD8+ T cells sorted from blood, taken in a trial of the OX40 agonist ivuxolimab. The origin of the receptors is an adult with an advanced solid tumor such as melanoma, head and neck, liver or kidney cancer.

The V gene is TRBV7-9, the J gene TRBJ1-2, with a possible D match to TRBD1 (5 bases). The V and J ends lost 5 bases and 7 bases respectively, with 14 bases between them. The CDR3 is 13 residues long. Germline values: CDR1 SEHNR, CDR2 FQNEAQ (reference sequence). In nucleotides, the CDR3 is TGTGCCAGCAGCCCCAGGCATGGGGGTGGCTACACCTTC. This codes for CASSPRHGGGYTF.

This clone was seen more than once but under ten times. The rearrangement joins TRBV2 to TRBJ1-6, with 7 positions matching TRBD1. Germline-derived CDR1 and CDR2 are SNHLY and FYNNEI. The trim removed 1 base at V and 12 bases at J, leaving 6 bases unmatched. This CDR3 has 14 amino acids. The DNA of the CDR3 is TGTGCCAGCAGTGAAGGGGTACAGGGGAGACCCCTCCACTTT. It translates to CASSEGVQGRPLHF.

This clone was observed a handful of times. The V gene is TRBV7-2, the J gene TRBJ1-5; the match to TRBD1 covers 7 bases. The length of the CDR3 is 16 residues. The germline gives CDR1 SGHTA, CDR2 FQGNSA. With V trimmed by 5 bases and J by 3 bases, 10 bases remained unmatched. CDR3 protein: CASSPPSTGNNQPQHF. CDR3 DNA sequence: TGTGCCAGCAGCCCTCCCTCGACAGGGAACAATCAGCCCCAGCATTTT.

CDR3 DNA sequence: TGTGCCATCAATGGGTTAGGAAACACCATATATTTT. Translation gives CAINGLGNTIYF. J is TRBJ1-3 and V is TRBV10-3; D ambiguous. The V end lost 7 bases, the J end lost 4 bases, and 8 bases lay between the germline ends. CDR1 and CDR2 (germline): ENHRY, SYGVKD. This CDR3 region has 12 residues.

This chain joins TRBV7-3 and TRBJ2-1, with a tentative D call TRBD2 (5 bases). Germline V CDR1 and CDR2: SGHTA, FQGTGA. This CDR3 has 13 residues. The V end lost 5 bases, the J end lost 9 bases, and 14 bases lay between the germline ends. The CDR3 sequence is CASSPRRGGEQFF. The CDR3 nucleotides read TGTGCCAGCAGCCCCCGGAGAGGAGGTGAGCAGTTCTTC.

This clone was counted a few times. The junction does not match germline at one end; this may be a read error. CDR3 region: CASSASRDSYEQYF. The CDR3 DNA is TGTGCTAGCAGCGCGTCCCGGGACAGCTACGAGCAGTACTTC. This chain links TRBV7-7 with TRBJ2-7; 7 bases are shared with TRBD1. Germline loops: CDR1 SSHAT, CDR2 FNYEAQ (reference sequence). The CDR3 length is 14 residues. Full variable domain (remainder filled in from reference TRBV7-7 and TRBJ2-7): GAGVSQSPRYKVTKRGQDVTLRCDPISSHATLYWYQQALGQGPEFLTYFNYEAQPDKSGLPSDRFSAERPEGSISTLTIQRTEQRDSAMYRCASSASRDSYEQYFGPGTRLTVT.

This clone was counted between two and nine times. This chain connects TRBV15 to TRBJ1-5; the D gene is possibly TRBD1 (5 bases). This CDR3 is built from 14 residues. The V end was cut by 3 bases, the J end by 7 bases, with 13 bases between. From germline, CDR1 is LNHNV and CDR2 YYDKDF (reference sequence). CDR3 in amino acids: CATSSQSQGQPQHF. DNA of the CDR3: TGTGCCACCAGCAGTCAGTCTCAGGGCCAGCCCCAGCATTTT.

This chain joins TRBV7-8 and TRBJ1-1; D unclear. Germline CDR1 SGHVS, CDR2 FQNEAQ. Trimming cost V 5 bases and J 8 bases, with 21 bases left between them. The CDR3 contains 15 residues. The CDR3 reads CASSKGDVLGSEAFF. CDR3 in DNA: TGTGCCAGCAGCAAAGGTGACGTTCTGGGTTCGGAAGCTTTCTTT. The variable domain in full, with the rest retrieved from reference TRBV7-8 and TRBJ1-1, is GAGVSQSPRYKVAKRGQDVALRCDPISGHVSLFWYQQALGQGPEFLTYFQNEAQLDKSGLPSDRFFAERPEGSVSTLKIQRTQQEDSAVYLCASSKGDVLGSEAFFGQGTRLTVV.

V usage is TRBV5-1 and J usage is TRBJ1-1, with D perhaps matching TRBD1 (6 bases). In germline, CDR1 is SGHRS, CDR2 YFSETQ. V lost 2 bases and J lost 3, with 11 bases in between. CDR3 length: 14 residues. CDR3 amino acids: CASSFVGADTEAFF. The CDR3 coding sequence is TGCGCCAGCAGCTTTGTGGGGGCAGACACTGAAGCTTTCTTT. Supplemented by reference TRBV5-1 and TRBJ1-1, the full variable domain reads KAGVTQTPRYLIKTRGQQVTLSCSPISGHRSVSWYQQTPGQGLQFLFEYFSETQRNKGNFPGRFSGRQFSNSRSEMNVSTLELGDSALYLCASSFVGADTEAFFGQGTRLTVV.

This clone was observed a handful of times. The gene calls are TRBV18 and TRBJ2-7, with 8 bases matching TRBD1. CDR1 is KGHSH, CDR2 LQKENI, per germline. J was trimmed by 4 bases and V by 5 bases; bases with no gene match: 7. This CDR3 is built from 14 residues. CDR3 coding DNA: TGTGCCAGCTCAAGGGCAGGGGGCTGGTACGAGCAGTACTTC. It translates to CASSRAGGWYEQYF.

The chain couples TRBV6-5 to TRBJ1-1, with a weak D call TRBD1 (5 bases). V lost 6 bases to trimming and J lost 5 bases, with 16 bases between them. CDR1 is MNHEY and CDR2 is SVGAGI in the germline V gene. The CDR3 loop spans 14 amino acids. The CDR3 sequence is CASRRQIEGTEAFF. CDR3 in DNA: TGTGCCAGCAGACGACAGATAGAAGGGACTGAAGCTTTCTTT.

CDR3 nucleotide sequence: TGCAGCGTTAGAGGGAGTGGTTCCGATACGCAGTATTTT. Its protein is CSVRGSGSDTQYF. The rearrangement joins TRBV29-1 to TRBJ2-3; D possibly corresponds to TRBD2 (5 bases). Trimming stripped 5 bases from V and 6 bases from J, with 15 bases between. In germline, CDR1 is SQVTM, CDR2 ANQGSEA. The CDR3 contains 13 residues.

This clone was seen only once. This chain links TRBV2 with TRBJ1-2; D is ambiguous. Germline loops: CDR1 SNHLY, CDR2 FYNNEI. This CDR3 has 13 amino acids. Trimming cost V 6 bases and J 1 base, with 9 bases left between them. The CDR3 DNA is TGTGCCAGCAGGACCGGTAGTAACTATGGCTACACCTTC. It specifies CASRTGSNYGYTF.

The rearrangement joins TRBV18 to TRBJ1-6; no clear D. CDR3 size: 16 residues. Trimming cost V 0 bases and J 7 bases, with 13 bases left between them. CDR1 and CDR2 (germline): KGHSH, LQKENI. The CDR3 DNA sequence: TGTGCCAGCTCACCACCGAGTCGGCACAACAATTCACCCCTCCACTTT. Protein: CASSPPSRHNNSPLHF.

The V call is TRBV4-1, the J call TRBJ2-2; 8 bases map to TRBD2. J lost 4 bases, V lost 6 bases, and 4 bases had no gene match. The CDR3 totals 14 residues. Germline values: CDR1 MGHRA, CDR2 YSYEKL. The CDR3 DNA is TGCGCCAGCAGAGTCGGGGGGGTCACCGGGGAGCTGTTTTTT. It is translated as CASRVGGVTGELFF.

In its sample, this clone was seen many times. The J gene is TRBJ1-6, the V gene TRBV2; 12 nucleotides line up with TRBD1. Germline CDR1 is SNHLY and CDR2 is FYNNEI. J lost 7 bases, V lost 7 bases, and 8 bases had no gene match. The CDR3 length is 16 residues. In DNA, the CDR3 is TGTGCCAGCATTCGGGACAGGGGGCGGATGAATTCACCCCTCCACTTT. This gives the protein CASIRDRGRMNSPLHF.

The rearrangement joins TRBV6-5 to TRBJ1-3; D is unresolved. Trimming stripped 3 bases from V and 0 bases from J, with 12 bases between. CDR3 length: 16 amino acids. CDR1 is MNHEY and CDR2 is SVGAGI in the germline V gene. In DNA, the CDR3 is TGTGCCAGCAGTTATTACATCCCGAGCTCTGGAAACACCATATATTTT. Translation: CASSYYIPSSGNTIYF.

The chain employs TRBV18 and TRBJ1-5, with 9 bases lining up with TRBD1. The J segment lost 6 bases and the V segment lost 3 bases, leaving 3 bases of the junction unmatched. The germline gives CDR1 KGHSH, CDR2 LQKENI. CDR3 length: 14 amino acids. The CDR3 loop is CASSPLQGAQPQHF. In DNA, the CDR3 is TGTGCCAGCTCACCCCTACAGGGGGCTCAGCCCCAGCATTTT.

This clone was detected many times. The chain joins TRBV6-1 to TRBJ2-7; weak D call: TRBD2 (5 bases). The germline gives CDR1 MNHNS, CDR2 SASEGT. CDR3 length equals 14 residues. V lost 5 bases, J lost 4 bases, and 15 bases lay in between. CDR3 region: CASSPGPRGYEQYF. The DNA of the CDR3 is TGTGCCAGCAGTCCGGGCCCCCGCGGGTACGAGCAGTACTTC.